Listed here is a single T cell receptor beta chain. TCRdb's table, derived via immunoSEQ multiplex PCR, lists solely in-frame clones and lacks some. This sample has some 150,000 clones, with more than 80% found just once. These data belong to a study of blood T cell repertoires in COVID-19. Donors of Cohort 3 who recovered were those that had two negative PCRs, clearance, or symptom resolution. Germline V CDR1 and CDR2: SGHTS, YDEGEE. The ends lost 4 bases at V and 0 bases at J; junction bases unmatched: 2. This CDR3 is 14 amino acids long. The chain recombines TRBV5-8 with TRBJ2-3, with 7 bases that match TRBD2. The receptor's source is a man in his fifties or sixties who had recovered from COVID-19. Sequencing was done on a sample of PBMCs or T cells enriched from blood (not recorded which). DNA of the CDR3: TGTGCCAGCAGCCCTAGCGGTAGCACAGATACGCAGTATTTT. It translates to CASSPSGSTDTQYF.